These 24 T cell receptor beta chains share one sample of origin, sequenced in a study. TCRdb reanalysed the 5' RACE reads using MiXCR and keeps one entry per CDR3 protein. The sample lists about 10,000 distinct CDR3 sequences; under 35% were seen once. Sequenced sample: naive CD4+ T cells sorted from a lymph node. As for subset: naive CD4+ T cells, CD4+CD45RA+CD25-. The receptors were gathered from a female donor with breast cancer.

Regarding this clonotype: A junction boundary mismatches the germline segment, possibly from a read error. The CDR3 nucleotides read TGTGCCAGCAGCCCCAACAGGGGTGGGAACTCTGAAGCTTTCTTT. Its protein product is CASSPNRGGNSEAFF. The V and J genes are TRBV16 and TRBJ1-1; TRBD1 matches at 7 bases. The CDR3 is made up of 15 amino acids. From germline, CDR1 is KGHSY and CDR2 FQNENV.

This clonotype is judged medium-sized. V gene TRBV29-1 combines with J gene TRBJ2-2; D is possibly TRBD2 (5 bases). Germline V CDR1 and CDR2: SQVTM, ANQGSEA. The CDR3 contains 16 residues. Between the trimmed V and J ends, which lost 7 bases and 1 base, there was a span of 19 bases. The CDR3 DNA is TGCAGCGCCCTTGTCCAAGGAGGAGTGAACACCGGGGAGCTGTTTTTT. Protein product: CSALVQGGVNTGELFF.

By share, this clonotype ranks as medium-sized. The CDR3 DNA follows: TGTGCCAGCAGAAAGACGCCGGGACAGAGCTCCTACAATGAGCAGTTCTTC. Protein: CASRKTPGQSSYNEQFF. The chain couples TRBV6-1 to TRBJ2-1; 7 bases line up with TRBD1. Per the germline V gene, CDR1 is MNHNS and CDR2 is SASEGT. The CDR3 runs 17 residues. V shed 6 bases and J 0 bases; nucleotides not matched to a gene: 11.

By share of the sample, this clonotype is medium-sized (0.01 to 0.1%). The rearrangement uses TRBV9 and TRBJ1-3, with D unresolved. The CDR3 sequence is 17 residues long. The germline V gene encodes CDR1 SGDLS and CDR2 YYNGEE. V was cut by 3 bases and J by 2 bases, with 18 bases left in between. The CDR3 DNA follows: TGTGCCAGCAGCGCGTCCGTGGTAAGGTCCACTGGAAACACCATATATTTT. Translated: CASSASVVRSTGNTIYF. Supplemented by reference TRBV9 and TRBJ1-3, the full variable domain reads DSGVTQTPKHLITATGQRVTLRCSPRSGDLSVYWYQQSLDQGLQFLIQYYNGEERAKGNILERFSAQQFPDLHSELNLSSLELGDSALYFCASSASVVRSTGNTIYFGEGSWLTVV.

Many counts were recorded for this clonotype. This rearrangement joins TRBV6-6 to TRBJ1-5, with no clear D. Trimming shortened V by 7 bases and J by 2 bases, and 21 bases separated the two germline ends. CDR1 and CDR2 from the germline V gene are MNHNY and SVGAGI (reference sequence). CDR3 length: 17 amino acids. The CDR3 loop is CASTKQGGGTGNQPQHF. CDR3 coding DNA: TGTGCCAGCACCAAACAAGGAGGCGGTACTGGCAATCAGCCCCAGCATTTT.

As concerns this clonotype: An end of the junction does not agree with germline; a read error may underlie this. The chain uses TRBV6-5 and TRBJ1-4; D not resolved. CDR3 length: 14 amino acids. CDR1 is MNHEY and CDR2 is SVGAGI in the germline V gene. In DNA, the CDR3 is TGCACCAGCAGTTACGTGTCAGGTGGGGAAAAACTGTTTTTT. Its protein is CTSSYVSGGEKLFF.

This clonotype was counted many times. The chain combines TRBV7-9 with TRBJ1-1; the D gene is possibly TRBD1 (5 bases). Deletions cut 10 bases from V and 1 base from J, with 7 bases between. The germline gives CDR1 SEHNR, CDR2 FQNEAQ (reference sequence). The CDR3 has 11 amino acids. CDR3 DNA: TGTGCCACGGGGGGGAACACTGAAGCTTTCTTT. It specifies CATGGNTEAFF.

For this clonotype: Being one base from a much bigger clone, this may be a read error. This chain joins TRBV20-1 and TRBJ2-1; possible D gene TRBD1, 5 bases. The V and J ends lost 5 bases and 0 bases respectively, with 11 bases between them. The CDR3 sequence is 14 residues long. Germline V gene sequence: CDR1 DFQATT, CDR2 SNEGSKA (reference sequence). CDR3 in amino acids: CSAFDSYSYNEQFF. The CDR3 DNA sequence: TGCAGTGCTTTTGACAGCTACTCCTACAATGAGCAGTTCTTC.

To note about this clonotype: The germline gene is not matched at one end of the junction; a read error may be the cause. The CDR3 protein is CANSSPLGSSYNEQFF. Written as DNA, the CDR3 is TGTGCCAACAGCTCACCTCTTGGTAGCTCCTACAATGAGCAGTTCTTC. This chain uses TRBV7-6 with TRBJ2-1; D gene unclear. This CDR3 spans 16 amino acids. Germline V gene data show CDR1 as SGHVS and CDR2 as FNYEAQ.

Remarks on this clonotype: One junction end does not reproduce the germline sequence, and a read error may be involved. The chain employs TRBV12-3 or TRBV12-4 and TRBJ1-1, with 9 bases identical to TRBD1. The CDR3 runs to 12 residues. Here the CDR3 reads CASSPDRGDPRF. For the CDR3, the DNA is TGTGCCAGCAGTCCCGACAGGGGGGACCCGAGGTTT.

This clonotype is labeled as medium-sized. The chain carries TRBV6-2 or TRBV6-3 and TRBJ2-1; 9 bases are shared with TRBD2. The CDR3 sequence is 16 residues long. V was pared by 3 bases and J by 6 bases, with 9 bases of the junction left unmatched. The V gene's germline CDR1 is MNHEY and CDR2 SVGEGT. CDR3: CASSYLAGTPPNEQFF. For the CDR3, the DNA is TGTGCCAGCAGTTATCTAGCGGGGACCCCTCCCAATGAGCAGTTCTTC.

By share of the sample, this clonotype is medium-sized. J is TRBJ1-1 and V is TRBV5-1; 9 bases match TRBD1. In germline, CDR1 is SGHRS, CDR2 YFSETQ. CDR3 length: 15 residues. V trimming: 0 bases; J trimming: 4 bases; junction bases outside the gene matches: 4. CDR3 region: CASSLDGQGLTEAFF. CDR3 in DNA: TGCGCCAGCAGCTTGGATGGACAGGGGCTCACTGAAGCTTTCTTT. Combining the CDR3 with reference TRBV5-1 and TRBJ1-1 gives the whole variable domain KAGVTQTPRYLIKTRGQQVTLSCSPISGHRSVSWYQQTPGQGLQFLFEYFSETQRNKGNFPGRFSGRQFSNSRSEMNVSTLELGDSALYLCASSLDGQGLTEAFFGQGTRLTVV.

This clonotype has ten or more counts. The V and J genes are TRBV4-2 and TRBJ2-7, with TRBD1 matching 8 bases. The germline gives CDR1 LGHNA, CDR2 YNFKEQ. The trim removed 0 bases at V and 1 base at J, leaving 14 bases unmatched. This CDR3 spans 19 amino acids. CDR3 nucleotides: TGTGCCAGCAGCCAAGATTCAGGCCTTGGGGACAGGTTGTCCTACGAGCAGTACTTC. This encodes CASSQDSGLGDRLSYEQYF.

The CDR3 region is CASSLGPRGYNEQFF. The CDR3 DNA reads TGCGCCAGCAGCTTGGGACCCCGCGGGTACAATGAGCAGTTCTTC. The J gene is TRBJ2-1, the V gene TRBV5-1; tentatively, D is TRBD2 (5 bases). Germline lookup yields CDR1 SGHRS and CDR2 YFSETQ. This CDR3 spans 15 amino acids. The V gene lost 0 bases and the J gene lost 4 bases, with 11 bases spanning the gap. Together with reference TRBV5-1 and TRBJ2-1, the CDR3 gives the full variable domain: KAGVTQTPRYLIKTRGQQVTLSCSPISGHRSVSWYQQTPGQGLQFLFEYFSETQRNKGNFPGRFSGRQFSNSRSEMNVSTLELGDSALYLCASSLGPRGYNEQFFGPGTRLTVL.

The gene calls are TRBV6-1 and TRBJ2-3, with 12 bases aligning to TRBD2. V gave up 6 bases and J gave up 8 bases; unmatched junction bases: 12. CDR3 length: 16 residues. Germline-derived CDR1 and CDR2 are MNHNS and SASEGT. Here the CDR3 DNA reads TGTGCCAGCAGACCACTAGCGGGAGGAGAGGGTGGTACGCAGTATTTT. Translation gives CASRPLAGGEGGTQYF.

By proportion, this clonotype is medium-sized. The chain uses TRBV20-1 and TRBJ1-1; D remains ambiguous. Germline values: CDR1 DFQATT, CDR2 SNEGSKA (reference sequence). The CDR3 has 19 amino acids. Deletions cut 2 bases from V and 1 base from J, with 26 bases between. The CDR3 sequence is CSARILGSSGEEENTEAFF. CDR3 nucleotides: TGCAGTGCTAGAATTCTGGGGTCTTCCGGGGAAGAAGAGAACACTGAAGCTTTCTTT.

This clonotype was observed a few times. The chain has TRBV12-3 or TRBV12-4 and TRBJ2-1; D possibly corresponds to TRBD1 (6 bases). CDR3 length: 15 residues. V lost 2 bases and J lost 1, with 9 bases in between. The CDR3 here is CASSLLGASYNEQFF. Written as DNA, the CDR3 is TGTGCCAGCAGTTTACTGGGGGCATCCTACAATGAGCAGTTCTTC.

This clonotype was seen a handful of times. V and J are TRBV4-1 and TRBJ1-1; D is possibly TRBD1 (6 bases). V shed 0 bases and J shed 5 bases, with 10 bases lying between them. Germline V gives CDR1 MGHRA, CDR2 YSYEKL. The CDR3 consists of 14 residues. CDR3 sequence: CASSQDQRGTEAFF. CDR3 DNA sequence: TGCGCCAGCAGCCAAGATCAGAGGGGGACTGAAGCTTTCTTT.

With respect to this clonotype: It may be a read error: a sequence one base away is much more abundant. The chain's CDR3 is CASSPQSSYNEQFF. The CDR3 region has the DNA TGTGCCAGCAGTCCACAGAGCTCCTACAATGAGCAGTTCTTC. This sequence joins TRBV6-5 and TRBJ2-1; D is undetermined. The CDR3 totals 14 residues. V was trimmed by 5 bases and J by 0 bases, leaving 8 bases between them. Looked up from germline, CDR1 is MNHEY and CDR2 is SVGAGI.

The sample holds many counts of this clonotype. The rearrangement joins TRBV4-2 to TRBJ1-2; D unresolved. The CDR3 loop spans 14 amino acids. V lost 0 bases to trimming and J lost 1 base, with 6 bases between them. Germline V gives CDR1 LGHNA, CDR2 YNFKEQ. The CDR3 region has the DNA TGTGCCAGCAGCCAAGATTGGGATAACTATGGCTACACCTTC. The encoded protein is CASSQDWDNYGYTF.

This clonotype has just a few counts. The chain combines TRBV20-1 with TRBJ2-1; 10 bases line up with TRBD2. With 5 bases clipped from V and 3 bases from J, the junction kept 7 bases outside the gene matches. CDR3 size: 15 residues. Germline lookup yields CDR1 DFQATT and CDR2 SNEGSKA (reference sequence). The CDR3 sequence: CSAETGTSDYNEQFF. The CDR3 DNA reads as TGCAGTGCTGAGACCGGGACTAGCGACTACAATGAGCAGTTCTTC.

This clonotype ranks as medium-sized. This chain connects TRBV10-3 to TRBJ2-7; TRBD2 might be the D (5 bases). The CDR3 spans 16 residues. Trimming took 3 bases from V and 3 from J, leaving 18 bases between them. Germline V gene lookup returns CDR1 ENHRY and CDR2 SYGVKD. The CDR3 region is CAISDAGLRKSYEQYF. Written as DNA, the CDR3 is TGTGCCATCAGTGATGCGGGCCTTCGGAAAAGCTACGAGCAGTACTTC.

This clonotype ranks as large (0.1 to 1%). The chain combines TRBV29-1 with TRBJ2-7; D perhaps matches TRBD2 (6 bases). CDR3 size: 12 residues. Per the germline V gene, CDR1 is SQVTM and CDR2 is ANQGSEA. The V end lost 2 bases, the J end lost 7 bases, and 12 bases lay between the germline ends. The CDR3 nucleotides read TGCAGCGTTGAAACAGATCTAGCGGAGCAGTACTTC. Amino acid sequence: CSVETDLAEQYF.

This clonotype was found many times. The V and J genes are TRBV11-2 and TRBJ2-5, with TRBD2 identical over 10 bases. The germline V gene has CDR1 SGHAT and CDR2 FQNNGV. There are 17 residues in the CDR3. The trim removed 5 bases at V and 5 bases at J, leaving 14 bases unmatched. CDR3 sequence (DNA): TGTGCCAGCAGCCTACTGACTAGCGGGCGGAAGGGGGAGACCCAGTACTTC. Its translation: CASSLLTSGRKGETQYF.